Sequencing of this T cell receptor beta chain was carried out in a study of tumor and adjacent non-tumor tissue in lung cancer. General study results and limits: Tumor repertoires had a smaller top 100 clone share than normal lung.

TCRbeta libraries were built with three rounds of nested PCR, modified from ARM-PCR. A single record per CDR3 protein comes from TCRdb applying MiXCR to the multiplex PCR reads. Of 76,000 or so distinct CDR3 sequences in the sample, under 70% were seen once. No cell sorting was done before RNA was extracted from the tissue. Newly diagnosed lung cancer patients had thoracic surgery in China, August–late 2014, without prior chemotherapy. Concerning this clonotype: No antigen is known for it.

The CDR3 consists of 13 residues. Germline V gene lookup returns CDR1 DFQATT and CDR2 SNEGSKA (reference sequence). V was clipped by 8 bases and J by 6 bases; unmatched bases: 8. The TCR originated in a woman between 65 and 79 years old with non-small cell lung cancer. The V call is TRBV20-1, the J call TRBJ2-5, with 11 bases lining up with TRBD1. Sequencing used lung tumor tissue. CDR3 residues: CSTPGQGGKTQYF. CDR3 nucleotides: TGCAGTACTCCGGGACAGGGGGGGAAGACCCAGTACTTC.